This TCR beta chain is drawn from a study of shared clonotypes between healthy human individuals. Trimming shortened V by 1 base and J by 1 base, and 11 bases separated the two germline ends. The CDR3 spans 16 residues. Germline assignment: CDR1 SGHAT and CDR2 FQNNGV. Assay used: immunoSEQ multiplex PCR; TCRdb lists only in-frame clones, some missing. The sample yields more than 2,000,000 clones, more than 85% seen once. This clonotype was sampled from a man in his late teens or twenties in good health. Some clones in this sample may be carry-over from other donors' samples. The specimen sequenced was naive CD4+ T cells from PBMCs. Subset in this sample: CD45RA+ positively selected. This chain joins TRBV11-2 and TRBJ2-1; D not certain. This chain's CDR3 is CASSLGTPRSYNEQFF. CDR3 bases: TGTGCCAGCAGCTTAGGAACCCCTAGGTCCTACAATGAGCAGTTCTTC.